The present T cell receptor (beta chain) was sequenced within a study of T cells in narcolepsy. The CDR3 runs to 14 residues. Germline V lookup: CDR1 ENHRY, CDR2 SYGVKD. V was trimmed by 0 bases and J by 1 base, leaving 4 bases between them. TCRdb's copy holds only in-frame clones and misses some; the assay was immunoSEQ multiplex PCR. Among roughly 35,000 clones, around 85% were seen once, and the ten largest hold about 1.6%. The receptor was derived from a human donor with narcolepsy. The sequenced material came from CD45RA- memory CD4+ T cells from PBMCs. V usage is TRBV10-3 and J usage is TRBJ1-5; D gene ambiguous. Here the CDR3 DNA reads TGTGCCATCAGTGAGTCTCTGAGCAATCAGCCCCAGCATTTT. Protein sequence: CAISESLSNQPQHF.